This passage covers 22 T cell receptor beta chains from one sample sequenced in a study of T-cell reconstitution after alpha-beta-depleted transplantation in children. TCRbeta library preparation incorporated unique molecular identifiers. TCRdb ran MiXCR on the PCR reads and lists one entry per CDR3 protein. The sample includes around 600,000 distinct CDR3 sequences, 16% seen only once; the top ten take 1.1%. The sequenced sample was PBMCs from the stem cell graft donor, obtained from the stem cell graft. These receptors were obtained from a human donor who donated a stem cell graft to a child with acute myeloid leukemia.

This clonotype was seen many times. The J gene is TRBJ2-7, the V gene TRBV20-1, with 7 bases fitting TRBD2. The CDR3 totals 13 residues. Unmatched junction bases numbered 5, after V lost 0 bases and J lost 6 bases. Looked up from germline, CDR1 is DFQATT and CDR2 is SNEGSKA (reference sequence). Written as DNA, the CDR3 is TGCAGTGCTAGAGATGGGGGGGGTAGCGAGCAGTACGTC. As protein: CSARDGGGSEQYV.

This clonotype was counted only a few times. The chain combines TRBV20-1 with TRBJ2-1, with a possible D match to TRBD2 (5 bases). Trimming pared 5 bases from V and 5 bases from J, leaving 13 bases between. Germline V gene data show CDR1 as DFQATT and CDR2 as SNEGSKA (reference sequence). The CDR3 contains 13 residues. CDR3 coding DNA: TGCAGTGCTGGGAATAGCGTTAACAATGAGCAGTTCTTC. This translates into CSAGNSVNNEQFF.

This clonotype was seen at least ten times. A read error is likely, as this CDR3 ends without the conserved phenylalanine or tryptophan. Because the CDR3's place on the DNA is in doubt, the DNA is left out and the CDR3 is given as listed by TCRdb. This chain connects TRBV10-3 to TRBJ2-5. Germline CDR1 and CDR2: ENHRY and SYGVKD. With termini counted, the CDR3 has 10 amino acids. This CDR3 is CAITSGRATV.

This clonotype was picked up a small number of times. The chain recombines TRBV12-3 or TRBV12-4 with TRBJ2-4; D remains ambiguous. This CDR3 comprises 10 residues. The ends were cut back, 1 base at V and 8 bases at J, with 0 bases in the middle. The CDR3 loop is CASSLDIQYF. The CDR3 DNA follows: TGTGCCAGCAGTTTAGACATTCAGTACTTC.

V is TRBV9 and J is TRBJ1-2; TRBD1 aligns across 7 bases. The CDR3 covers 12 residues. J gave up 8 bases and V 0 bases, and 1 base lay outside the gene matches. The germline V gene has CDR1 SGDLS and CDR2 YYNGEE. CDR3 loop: CASSVGTGGYTF. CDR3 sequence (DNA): TGTGCCAGCAGCGTAGGGACAGGAGGCTACACCTTC.

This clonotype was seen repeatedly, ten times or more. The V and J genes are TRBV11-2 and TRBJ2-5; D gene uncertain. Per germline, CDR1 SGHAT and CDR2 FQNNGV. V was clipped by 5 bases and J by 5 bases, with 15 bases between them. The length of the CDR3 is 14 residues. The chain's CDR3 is CASSRTNLEETQYF. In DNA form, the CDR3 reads TGTGCCAGCAGCCGAACGAACCTGGAGGAGACCCAGTACTTC. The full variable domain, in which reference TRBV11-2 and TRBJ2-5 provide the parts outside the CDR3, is EAGVAQSPRYKIIEKRQSVAFWCNPISGHATLYWYQQILGQGPKLLIQFQNNGVVDDSQLPKDRFSAERLKGVDSTLKIQPAKLEDSAVYLCASSRTNLEETQYFGPGTRLLVL.

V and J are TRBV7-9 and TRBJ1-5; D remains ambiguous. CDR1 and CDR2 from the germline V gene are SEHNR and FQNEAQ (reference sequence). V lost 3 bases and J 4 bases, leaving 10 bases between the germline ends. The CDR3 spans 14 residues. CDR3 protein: CASSLTQTNQPQHF. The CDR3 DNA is TGTGCCAGCAGCTTGACACAGACTAATCAGCCCCAGCATTTT.

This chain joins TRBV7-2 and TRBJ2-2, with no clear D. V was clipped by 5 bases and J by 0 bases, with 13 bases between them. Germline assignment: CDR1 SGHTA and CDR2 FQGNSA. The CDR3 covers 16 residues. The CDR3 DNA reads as TGTGCCAGCAGCCGAGATCCCGCTTCGAACACCGGGGAGCTGTTTTTT. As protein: CASSRDPASNTGELFF.

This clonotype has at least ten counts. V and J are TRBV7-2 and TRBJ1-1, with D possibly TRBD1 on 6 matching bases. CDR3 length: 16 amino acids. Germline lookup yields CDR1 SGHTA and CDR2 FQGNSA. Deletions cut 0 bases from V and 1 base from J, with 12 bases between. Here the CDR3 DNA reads TGTGCCAGCAGCTTAGCCCGGGGGCGTGGGAACACTGAAGCTTTCTTT. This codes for CASSLARGRGNTEAFF.

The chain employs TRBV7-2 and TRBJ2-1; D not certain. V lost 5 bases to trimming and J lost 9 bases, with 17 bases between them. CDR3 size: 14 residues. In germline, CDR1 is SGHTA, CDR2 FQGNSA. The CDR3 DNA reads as TGTGCCAGCAGCCCCCGGCCTAGGATCAGTGAGCAGTTCTTC. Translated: CASSPRPRISEQFF.

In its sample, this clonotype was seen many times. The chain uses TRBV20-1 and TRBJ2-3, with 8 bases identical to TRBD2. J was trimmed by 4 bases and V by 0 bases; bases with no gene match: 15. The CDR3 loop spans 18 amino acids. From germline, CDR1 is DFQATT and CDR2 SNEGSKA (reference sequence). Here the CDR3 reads CSARDNLVRAGGSDTQYF. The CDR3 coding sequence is TGCAGTGCTAGAGATAATCTCGTCCGGGCGGGGGGTTCAGATACGCAGTATTTT.

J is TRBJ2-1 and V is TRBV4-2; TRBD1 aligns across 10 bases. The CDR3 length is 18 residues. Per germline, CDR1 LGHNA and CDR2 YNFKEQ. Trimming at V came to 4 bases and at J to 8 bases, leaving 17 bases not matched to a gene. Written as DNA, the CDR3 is TGTGCCAGCAGCCCGGAGCCCGGACAGGGGGTGGCAAGCGATGAGCAGTTCTTC. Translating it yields CASSPEPGQGVASDEQFF.

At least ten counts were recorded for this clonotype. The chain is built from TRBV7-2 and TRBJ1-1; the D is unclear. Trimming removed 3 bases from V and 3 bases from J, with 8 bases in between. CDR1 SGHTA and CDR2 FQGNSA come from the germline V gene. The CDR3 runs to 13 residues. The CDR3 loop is CASSFQWYTEAFF. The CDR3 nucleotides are TGTGCCAGCAGCTTTCAATGGTACACTGAAGCTTTCTTT.

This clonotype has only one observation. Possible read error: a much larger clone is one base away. The CDR3 region has the DNA TGCAGCGTTTTTCGGGGGAGGGTGGACTCTGAAGCTTTCTTT. It translates to CSVFRGRVDSEAFF. This chain uses TRBV29-1 with TRBJ1-1; a possible D gene is TRBD1 (5 bases). CDR1 and CDR2 from the germline V gene are SQVTM and ANQGSEA. CDR3 length equals 14 residues. The V gene lost 5 bases and the J gene lost 6 bases, with 19 bases spanning the gap. Supplemented by reference TRBV29-1 and TRBJ1-1, the full variable domain reads SAVISQKPSRDICQRGTSLTIQCQVDSQVTMMFWYRQQPGQSLTLIATANQGSEATYESGFVIDKFPISRPNLTFSTLTVSNMSPEDSSIYLCSVFRGRVDSEAFFGQGTRLTVV.

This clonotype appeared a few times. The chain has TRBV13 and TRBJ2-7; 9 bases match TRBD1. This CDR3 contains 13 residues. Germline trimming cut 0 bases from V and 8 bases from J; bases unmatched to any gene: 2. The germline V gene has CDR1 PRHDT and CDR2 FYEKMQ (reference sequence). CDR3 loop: CASSLGTGGKQYF. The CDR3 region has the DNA TGTGCCAGCAGCTTAGGGACAGGGGGGAAGCAGTACTTC.

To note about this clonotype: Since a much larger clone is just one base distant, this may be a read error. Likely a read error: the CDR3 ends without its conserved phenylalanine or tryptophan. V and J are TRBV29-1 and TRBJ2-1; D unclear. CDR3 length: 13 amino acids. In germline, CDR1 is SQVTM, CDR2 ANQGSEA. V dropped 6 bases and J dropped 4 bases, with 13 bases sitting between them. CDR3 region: CSVGGLRYNEQFL. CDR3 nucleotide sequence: TGCAGCGTAGGCGGCCTGCGTTACAATGAGCAGTTCTTG.

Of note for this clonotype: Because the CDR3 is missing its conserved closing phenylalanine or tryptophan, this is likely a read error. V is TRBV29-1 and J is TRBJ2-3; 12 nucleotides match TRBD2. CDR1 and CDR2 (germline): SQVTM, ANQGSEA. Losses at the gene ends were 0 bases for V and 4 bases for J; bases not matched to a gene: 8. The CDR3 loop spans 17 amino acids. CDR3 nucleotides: TGCAGCGTTGAAGATTCTGCTAGCGGGGGGGTGGCAGATACGCAGTATGTT. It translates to CSVEDSASGGVADTQYV.

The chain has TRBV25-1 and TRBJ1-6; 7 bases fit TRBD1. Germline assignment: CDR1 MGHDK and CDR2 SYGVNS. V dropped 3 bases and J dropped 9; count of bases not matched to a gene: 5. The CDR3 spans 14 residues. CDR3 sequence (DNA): TGTGCCAGCAGTGACAACAGGGGAAGTTCACCCCTCCACTTT. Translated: CASSDNRGSSPLHF.

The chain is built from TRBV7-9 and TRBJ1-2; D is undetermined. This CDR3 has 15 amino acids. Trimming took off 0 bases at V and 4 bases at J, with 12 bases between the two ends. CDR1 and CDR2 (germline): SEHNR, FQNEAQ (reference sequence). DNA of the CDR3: TGTGCCAGCAGCTTAGCGCTGCCAGGCTTCTATGGCTACACCTTC. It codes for CASSLALPGFYGYTF.

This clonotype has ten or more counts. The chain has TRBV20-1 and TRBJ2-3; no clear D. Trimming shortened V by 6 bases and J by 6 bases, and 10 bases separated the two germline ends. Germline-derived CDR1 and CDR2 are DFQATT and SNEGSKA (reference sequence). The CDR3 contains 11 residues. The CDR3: CSAAKTDTQYF. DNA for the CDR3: TGCAGTGCAGCAAAGACCGATACGCAGTATTTT.

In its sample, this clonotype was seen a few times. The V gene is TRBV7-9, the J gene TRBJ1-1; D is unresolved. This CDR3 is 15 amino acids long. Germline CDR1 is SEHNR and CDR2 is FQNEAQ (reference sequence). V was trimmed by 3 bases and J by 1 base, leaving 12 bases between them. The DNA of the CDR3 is TGTGCCAGCAGCTTCACACAGAATCCGAACACTGAAGCTTTCTTT. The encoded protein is CASSFTQNPNTEAFF.

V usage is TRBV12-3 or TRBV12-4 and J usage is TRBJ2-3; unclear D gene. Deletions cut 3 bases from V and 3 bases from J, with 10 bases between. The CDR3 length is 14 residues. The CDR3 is CASSFVGRTDTQYF. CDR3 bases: TGTGCCAGCAGTTTCGTCGGGCGGACAGATACGCAGTATTTT.